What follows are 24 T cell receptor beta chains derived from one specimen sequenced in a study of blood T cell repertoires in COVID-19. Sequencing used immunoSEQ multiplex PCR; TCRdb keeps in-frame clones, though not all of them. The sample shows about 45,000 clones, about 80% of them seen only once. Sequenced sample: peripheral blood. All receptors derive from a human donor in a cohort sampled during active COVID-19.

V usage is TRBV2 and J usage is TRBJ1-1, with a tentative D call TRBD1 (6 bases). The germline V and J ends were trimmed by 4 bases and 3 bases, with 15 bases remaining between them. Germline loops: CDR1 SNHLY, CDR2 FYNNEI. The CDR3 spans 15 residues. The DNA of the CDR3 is TGTGCCAGCAGTGTAACAGGGCTACCCTACACTGAAGCTTTCTTT. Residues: CASSVTGLPYTEAFF.

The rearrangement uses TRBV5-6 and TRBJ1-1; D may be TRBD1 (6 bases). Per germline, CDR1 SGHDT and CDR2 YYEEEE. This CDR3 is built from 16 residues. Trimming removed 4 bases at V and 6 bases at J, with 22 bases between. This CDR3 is CASSPDGGGLGAEAFF. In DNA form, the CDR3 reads TGTGCCAGCAGCCCGGATGGGGGGGGGCTTGGCGCTGAAGCTTTCTTT.

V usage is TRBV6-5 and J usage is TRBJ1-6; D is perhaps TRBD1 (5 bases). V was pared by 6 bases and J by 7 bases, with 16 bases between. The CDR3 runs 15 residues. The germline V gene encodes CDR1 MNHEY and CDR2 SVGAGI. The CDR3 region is CASSRMQGGNSPLHF. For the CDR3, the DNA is TGTGCCAGCAGCCGTATGCAGGGTGGGAATTCACCCCTCCACTTT.

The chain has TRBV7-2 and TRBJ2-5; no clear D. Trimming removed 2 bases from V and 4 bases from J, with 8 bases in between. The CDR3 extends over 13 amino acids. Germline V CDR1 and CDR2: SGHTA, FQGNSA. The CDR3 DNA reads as TGTGCCAGCAGCTTAACAGTGAGAGAGACCCAGTACTTC. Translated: CASSLTVRETQYF.

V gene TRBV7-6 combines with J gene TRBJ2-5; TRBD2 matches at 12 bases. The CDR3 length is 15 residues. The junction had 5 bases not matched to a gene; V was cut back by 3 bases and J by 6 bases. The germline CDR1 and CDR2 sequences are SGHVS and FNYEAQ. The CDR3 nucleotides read TGTGCCAGCAGCTTTAAACTAGCGGGAGGACAGACCCAGTACTTC. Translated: CASSFKLAGGQTQYF.

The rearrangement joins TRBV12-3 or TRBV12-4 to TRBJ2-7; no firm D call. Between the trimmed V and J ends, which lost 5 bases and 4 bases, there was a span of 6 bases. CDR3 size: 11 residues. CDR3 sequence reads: CASSGLYEQYF. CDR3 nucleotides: TGTGCCAGCAGTGGGCTGTACGAGCAGTACTTC.

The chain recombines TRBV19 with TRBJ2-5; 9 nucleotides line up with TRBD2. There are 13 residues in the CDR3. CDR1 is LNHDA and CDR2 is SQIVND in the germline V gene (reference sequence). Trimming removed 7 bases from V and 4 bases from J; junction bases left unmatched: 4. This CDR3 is CASTMRGGETQYF. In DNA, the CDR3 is TGTGCCAGTACCATGCGGGGGGGAGAGACCCAGTACTTC. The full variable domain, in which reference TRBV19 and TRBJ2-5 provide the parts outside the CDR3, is DGGITQSPKYLFRKEGQNVTLSCEQNLNHDAMYWYRQDPGQGLRLIYYSQIVNDFQKGDIAEGYSVSREKKESFPLTVTSAQKNPTAFYLCASTMRGGETQYFGPGTRLLVL.

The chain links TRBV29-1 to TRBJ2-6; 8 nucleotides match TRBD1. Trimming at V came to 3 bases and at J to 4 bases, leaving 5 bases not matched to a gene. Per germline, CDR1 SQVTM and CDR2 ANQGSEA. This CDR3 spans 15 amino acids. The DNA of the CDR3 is TGCAGCGTTGAGGGACAGGAGACCGGGGCCAACGTCCTGACTTTC. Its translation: CSVEGQETGANVLTF.

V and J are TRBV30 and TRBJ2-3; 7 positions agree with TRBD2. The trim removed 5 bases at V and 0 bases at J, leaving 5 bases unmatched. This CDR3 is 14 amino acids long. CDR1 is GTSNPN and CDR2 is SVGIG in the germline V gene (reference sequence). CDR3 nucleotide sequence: TGTGCCTGGGAGAGCGGGATAAGCACAGATACGCAGTATTTT. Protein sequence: CAWESGISTDTQYF.

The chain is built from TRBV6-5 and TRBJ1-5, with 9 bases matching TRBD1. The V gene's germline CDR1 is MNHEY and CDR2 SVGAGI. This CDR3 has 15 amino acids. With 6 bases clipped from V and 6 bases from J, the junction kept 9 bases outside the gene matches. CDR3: CASRQGAEASQPQHF. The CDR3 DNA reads TGTGCCAGCAGACAGGGGGCCGAGGCGTCTCAGCCCCAGCATTTT.

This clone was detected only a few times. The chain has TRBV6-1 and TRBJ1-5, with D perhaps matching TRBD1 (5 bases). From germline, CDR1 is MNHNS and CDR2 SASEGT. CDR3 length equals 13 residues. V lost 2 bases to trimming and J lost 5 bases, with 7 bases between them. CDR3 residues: CASSEQGYQPQHF. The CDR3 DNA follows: TGTGCCAGCAGTGAACAGGGATATCAGCCCCAGCATTTT.

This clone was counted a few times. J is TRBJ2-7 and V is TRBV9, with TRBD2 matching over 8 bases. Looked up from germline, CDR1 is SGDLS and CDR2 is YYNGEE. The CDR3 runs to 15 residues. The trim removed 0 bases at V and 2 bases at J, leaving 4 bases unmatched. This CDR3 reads CASSVAPGLAYEQYF. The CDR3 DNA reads TGTGCCAGCAGCGTAGCTCCGGGACTAGCCTACGAGCAGTACTTC.

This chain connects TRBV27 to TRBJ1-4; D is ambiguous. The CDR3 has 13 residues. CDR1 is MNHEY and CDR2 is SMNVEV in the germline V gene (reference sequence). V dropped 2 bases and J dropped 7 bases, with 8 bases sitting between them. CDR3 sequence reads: CASSLDSGEKLFF. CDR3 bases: TGTGCCAGCAGTTTAGATTCAGGTGAAAAACTGTTTTTT. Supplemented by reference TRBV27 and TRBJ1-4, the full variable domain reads EAQVTQNPRYLITVTGKKLTVTCSQNMNHEYMSWYRQDPGLGLRQIYYSMNVEVTDKGDVPEGYKVSRKEKRNFPLILESPSPNQTSLYFCASSLDSGEKLFFGSGTQLSVL.

The CDR3 DNA sequence: TGTGCCATCCTTAGCGGGAATGAGCAGTTCTTC. Its translation: CAILSGNEQFF. The gene calls are TRBV10-3 and TRBJ2-1; 7 nucleotides agree with TRBD2. Germline V gives CDR1 ENHRY, CDR2 SYGVKD. This CDR3 region has 11 residues. The V and J ends lost 8 bases and 7 bases, in that order; junction bases with no gene match: 2.

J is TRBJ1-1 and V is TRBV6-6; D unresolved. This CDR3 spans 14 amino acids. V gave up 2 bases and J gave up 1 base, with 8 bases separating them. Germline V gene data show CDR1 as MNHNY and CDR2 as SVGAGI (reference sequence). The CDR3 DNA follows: TGTGCCAGCAGTTACGCCGAACAGAACACTGAAGCTTTCTTT. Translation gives CASSYAEQNTEAFF.

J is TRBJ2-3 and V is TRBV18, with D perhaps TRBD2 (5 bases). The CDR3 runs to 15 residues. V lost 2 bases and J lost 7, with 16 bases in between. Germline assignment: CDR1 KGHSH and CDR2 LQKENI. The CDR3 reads CASSPSSNRGNTQYF. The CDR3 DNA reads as TGTGCCAGCTCACCATCGTCCAATCGAGGGAATACGCAGTATTTT.

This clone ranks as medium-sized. CDR3 amino acids: CASNRGYGNTIYF. CDR3 in DNA: TGTGCCAGCAATAGGGGCTATGGAAACACCATATATTTT. V is TRBV6-5 and J is TRBJ1-3; a possible D gene is TRBD1 (5 bases). From germline, CDR1 is MNHEY and CDR2 SVGAGI. The V gene lost 7 bases and the J gene lost 3 bases, with 10 bases spanning the gap. The CDR3 runs to 13 residues.

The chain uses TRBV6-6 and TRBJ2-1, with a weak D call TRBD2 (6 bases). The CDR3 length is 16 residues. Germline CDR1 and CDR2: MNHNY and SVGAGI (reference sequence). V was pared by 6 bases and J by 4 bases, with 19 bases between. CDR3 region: CASRVGSSGEYNEQFF. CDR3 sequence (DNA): TGTGCCAGCAGGGTGGGGAGTAGCGGAGAATACAATGAGCAGTTCTTC.

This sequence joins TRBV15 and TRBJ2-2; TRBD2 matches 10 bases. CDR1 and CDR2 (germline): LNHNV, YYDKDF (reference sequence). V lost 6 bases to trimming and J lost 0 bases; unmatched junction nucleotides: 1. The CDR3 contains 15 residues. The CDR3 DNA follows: TGTGCCACCAGAACTAGCGGGGCGAACACCGGGGAGCTGTTTTTT. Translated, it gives CATRTSGANTGELFF.

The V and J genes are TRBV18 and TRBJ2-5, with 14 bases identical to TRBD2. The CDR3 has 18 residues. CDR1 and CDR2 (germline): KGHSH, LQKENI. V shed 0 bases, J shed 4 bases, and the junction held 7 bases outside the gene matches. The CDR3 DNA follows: TGTGCCAGCTCACCACCCGGACTAGCGGGAGGAGGCCGAGAGACCCAGTACTTC. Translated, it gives CASSPPGLAGGGRETQYF. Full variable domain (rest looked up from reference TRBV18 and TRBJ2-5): NAGVMQNPRHLVRRRGQEARLRCSPMKGHSHVYWYRQLPEEGLKFMVYLQKENIIDESGMPKERFSAEFPKEGPSILRIQQVVRGDSAAYFCASSPPGLAGGGRETQYFGPGTRLLVL.

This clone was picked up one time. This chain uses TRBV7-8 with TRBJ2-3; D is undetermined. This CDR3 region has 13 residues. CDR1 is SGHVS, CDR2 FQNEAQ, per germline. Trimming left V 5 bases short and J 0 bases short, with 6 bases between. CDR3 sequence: CASSPYSTDTQYF. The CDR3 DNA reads TGTGCCAGCAGCCCCTATAGCACAGATACGCAGTATTTT.

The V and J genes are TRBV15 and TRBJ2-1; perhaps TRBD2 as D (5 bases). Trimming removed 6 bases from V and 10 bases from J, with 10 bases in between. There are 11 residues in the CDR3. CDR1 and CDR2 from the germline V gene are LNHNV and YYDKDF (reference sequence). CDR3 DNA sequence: TGTGCCACCAGGTTCGTAGCGGAGCAGTTCTTC. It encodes CATRFVAEQFF.

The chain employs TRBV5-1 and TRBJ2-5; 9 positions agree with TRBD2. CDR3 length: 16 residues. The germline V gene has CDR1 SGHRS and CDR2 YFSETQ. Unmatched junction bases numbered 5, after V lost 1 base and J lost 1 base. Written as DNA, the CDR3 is TGCGCCAGCAGCTTGTCGTCTAGCGGGGTCCAAGAGACCCAGTACTTC. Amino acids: CASSLSSSGVQETQYF.

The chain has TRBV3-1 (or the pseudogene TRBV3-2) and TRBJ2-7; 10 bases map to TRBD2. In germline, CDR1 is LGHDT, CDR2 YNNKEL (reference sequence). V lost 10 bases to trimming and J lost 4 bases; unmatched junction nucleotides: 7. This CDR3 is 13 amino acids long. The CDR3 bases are TGTGCCACCGCAGCGGGAGGGCCATACGAGCAGTACTTC. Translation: CATAAGGPYEQYF.